The T cell receptor (beta chain) under discussion was sequenced for a study of vaccination and CD4 T cells after COVID-19. Cultured CD4+ T cell DNA underwent sequencing with the Oncomine TCR Beta short-read assay. TCRdb re-derived calls from the PCR reads in MiXCR, one entry per CDR3 protein. The table has fewer than 15,000 distinct CDR3 sequences, roughly 60% seen once. Note on this clonotype: The antigen is not known.

Described treatment: roughly 10-day PBMC culture with coronavirus spike peptide pools or control peptides (ViraFEST assay). Looked up from germline, CDR1 is MNHEY and CDR2 is SVGAGI. The CDR3 totals 13 residues. V was clipped by 2 bases and J by 12 bases, with 14 bases between them. This TCR was recovered from a human donor who had recovered from COVID-19. The sequencing sample was made of CD4+ T cells from blood, cultured in vitro. The chain links TRBV6-5 to TRBJ2-1; possibly TRBD2 for D (6 bases). CDR3 nucleotides: TGTGCCAGCAGTTACGCCCAGCCCGGGGGGCAGTTCTTC. Encoded protein: CASSYAQPGGQFF.